Ten or more counts support the clone carrying this TCR beta chain. Its antigen remains unknown. Looked up from germline, CDR1 is SGHTA and CDR2 is FQGNSA. The CDR3 runs 13 residues. The germline V and J ends were trimmed by 2 bases and 1 base, with 5 bases remaining between them. The data were obtained in a study of T cell repertoires in cytomegalovirus infection. Study outcomes and limitations: HLA-C-restricted CMV-specific TCR beta clonotypes were dominant in the ex vivo response. Cumulative public TCR beta family frequency identified CMV carriers with the relevant HLA.

TCRdb used MiXCR to reprocess the reads, holding one entry per CDR3 protein. The sample lists fewer than 550,000 distinct CDR3 sequences, under 40% seen once, with roughly 15% in the top ten. The V and J genes are TRBV7-2 and TRBJ2-5, with unresolved D. Sample: PBMCs. The TCR originated in a human donor in good health (CMV status not recorded). Some clones in this sample may be carry-over from other donors' samples. The chain's CDR3 is CASSLPTQETQYF. The CDR3 bases are TGTGCCAGCAGCTTACCCACCCAAGAGACCCAGTACTTC.